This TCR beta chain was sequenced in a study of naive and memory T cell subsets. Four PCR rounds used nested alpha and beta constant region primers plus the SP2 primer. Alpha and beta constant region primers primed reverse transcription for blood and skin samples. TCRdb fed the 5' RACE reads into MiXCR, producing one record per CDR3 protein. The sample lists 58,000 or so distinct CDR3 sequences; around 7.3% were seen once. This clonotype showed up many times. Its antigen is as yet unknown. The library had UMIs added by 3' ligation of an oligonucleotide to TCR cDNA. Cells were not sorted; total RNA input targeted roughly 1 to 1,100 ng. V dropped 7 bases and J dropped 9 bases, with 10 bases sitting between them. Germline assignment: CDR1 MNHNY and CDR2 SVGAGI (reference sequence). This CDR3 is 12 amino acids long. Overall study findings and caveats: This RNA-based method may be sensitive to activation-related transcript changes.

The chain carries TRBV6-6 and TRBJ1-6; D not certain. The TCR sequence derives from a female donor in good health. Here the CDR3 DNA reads TGTGCCAGCACCTACCGTGGTTCACCCCTCCACTTT. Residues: CASTYRGSPLHF.